These T cell receptor beta chains were read from a single sample in a study of OX40 agonist ivuxolimab in advanced cancers. The table came from immunoSEQ multiplex PCR; TCRdb's copy has only in-frame clones and leaves some out. In the table there are fewer than 45,000 clones, about 85% of which are singletons. Sequenced here: CD4+ or CD8+ T cells sorted from blood, sampled in a trial of the OX40 agonist ivuxolimab. These receptor sequences come from an adult with an advanced solid tumor such as melanoma, head and neck, liver or kidney cancer. The CDR3 runs from the conserved cysteine through the conserved F or W. D genes are given only for firm matches. Expanded clones get a size class; other rows say once, few or many, or leave the size out.

TRBV10-3,14,TRBD1,-,TRBJ1-1,TGTGCCATCAGTGGGACAGGGATGAACGCTGAAGCTTTCTTT,CAISGTGMNAEAFF
TRBV27,16,-,-,TRBJ1-2,TGTGCCAGCAGAACCGCCCAACAGGGAAGAGCGAGTGGCTACACCTTC,CASRTAQQGRASGYTF
TRBV20-1,10,-,-,TRBJ2-3,TGCAGTCCCTATAGAAATACGCAGTATTTT,CSPYRNTQYF
TRBV28,12,-,-,TRBJ2-5,TGTGCCAGCAGTTTGGAGGGAGAGACCCAGTACTTC,CASSLEGETQYF
TRBV5-1,14,-,-,TRBJ1-2,TGCGCCAGCAGCACCTCGACAGCTAACTATGGCTACACCTTC,CASSTSTANYGYTF
TRBV7-6,13,-,-,TRBJ2-2,TGTGCCAGCAGCTTTCATCACACCGGGGAGCTGTTTTTT,CASSFHHTGELFF
TRBV7-3,12,-,-,TRBJ2-7,TGTGCCAGCGCTGAGGGCCCCGGCGAGCAGTACTTC,CASAEGPGEQYF
TRBV28,17,TRBD1,-,TRBJ1-5,TGTGCCAGCAGTCCCAGGGAGGGGGCGCCTCTAAGTCAGCCCCAGCATTTT,CASSPREGAPLSQPQHF
TRBV11-2,12,-,-,TRBJ1-2,TGTGCCAGCAGCTTAGGGCAGTATGGCTACACCTTC,CASSLGQYGYTF
TRBV5-5,11,-,-,TRBJ1-1,TGTGCCAGCAGAGACGACACTGAAGCTTTCTTT,CASRDDTEAFF
TRBV4-2,14,-,-,TRBJ1-1,TGTGCCAGCAGCCAGCGGGGGTGGAACACTGAAGCTTTCTTT,CASSQRGWNTEAFF
TRBV28,13,-,-,TRBJ2-5,TGTGCCAGCAGTTTAAACAGCCGAGAGACCCAGTACTTC,CASSLNSRETQYF
TRBV19,16,TRBD1,once,TRBJ1-5,TGTGCCAGTAGTTGGACAGGGGGCGGGAGCAATCAGCCCCAGCATTTT,CASSWTGGGSNQPQHF
TRBV11-3,13,-,once,TRBJ1-1,TGTGCCAGCAGCTTACAGGGATACACTGAAGCTTTCTTT,CASSLQGYTEAFF
TRBV18,17,-,-,TRBJ1-3,TGTGCCAGCTCACCAAGGCAAAGGGGGGCGTCTGAAAACACCATATATTTT,CASSPRQRGASENTIYF
TRBV7-3,13,-,-,TRBJ2-1,TGTGCCAGCAGCTTAGGGGGGGCAAATGAGCAGTTCTTC,CASSLGGANEQFF
TRBV7-8,16,-,once,TRBJ2-7,TGTGCCAGCAGCTTAAGGTCGGACCCTCTCTGGCGCGAGCAGTACTTC,CASSLRSDPLWREQYF
TRBV6-1,13,-,once,TRBJ2-2,TGTGCCAGCAGGATACTAGCATCCGGGGAGCTGTTTTTT,CASRILASGELFF
TRBV5-4,16,-,few,TRBJ2-6,TGTGCCAGCAGCTTGGCCCTGATCTCTGGGGCCAACGTCCTGACTTTC,CASSLALISGANVLTF
TRBV6-5,11,-,-,TRBJ2-7,TGTGCCAGCAGTTACGCCTACGAGCAGTACTTC,CASSYAYEQYF
TRBV7-9,15,TRBD2,-,TRBJ2-7,TGTGCCAGCAGCCCCCGGACTAGCGGGAGCTACGAGCAGTACTTC,CASSPRTSGSYEQYF
TRBV15,14,TRBD1,-,TRBJ2-3,TGTGCCACCAGCAAACAGGGGCGAACAGATACGCAGTATTTT,CATSKQGRTDTQYF
TRBV5-1,16,TRBD2,-,TRBJ2-5,TGCGCCAGCAGCCCTTCGACTAGCGGGGGTGGGGAGACCCAGTACTTC,CASSPSTSGGGETQYF
TRBV9,15,TRBD1,-,TRBJ2-3,TGTGCCAGCAGCGTAGGACAGGGGGCCCTTGGTACGCAGTATTTT,CASSVGQGALGTQYF
TRBV9,16,-,-,TRBJ2-2,TGTGCCAGCAGCCCAAGAGGGAGGTTAGTCACCGGGGAGCTGTTTTTT,CASSPRGRLVTGELFF
TRBV27,14,-,-,TRBJ1-2,TGTGCCAGCAGCTTAAGCTTTGATTACTATGGCTACACCTTC,CASSLSFDYYGYTF
TRBV7-2,15,-,-,TRBJ1-5,TGTGCCAGCAGCTTAGGATGGGGTAGCAATCAGCCCCAGCATTTT,CASSLGWGSNQPQHF
TRBV28,16,-,once,TRBJ2-2,TGTGCCAGCAGACGCCTCTCCGGACTTTACACCGGGGAGCTGTTTTTT,CASRRLSGLYTGELFF
TRBV5-1,15,TRBD1,-,TRBJ1-1,TGCGCCAGCAGCTTGGATTTGACAGGGGGAACTGAAGCTTTCTTT,CASSLDLTGGTEAFF
TRBV15,16,-,once,TRBJ1-4,TGTGCCACCAGCAGCTACCTACAGGGTGCGAATGAAAAACTGTTTTTT,CATSSYLQGANEKLFF
TRBV21-1,16,-,-,TRBJ2-5,TGTGCCAGCAGATTTCATGGGAGGCCCCGCCAAGAGACCCAGTACTTC,CASRFHGRPRQETQYF
TRBV5-1,13,-,few,TRBJ1-4,TGCGCCAGCAGCTTGGCCAGAGGTGAAAAACTGTTTTTT,CASSLARGEKLFF
TRBV14,12,-,once,TRBJ1-5,TGTGCCAGCAGCCAAGGTAGACAGCCCCAGCATTTT,CASSQGRQPQHF
TRBV2,15,-,-,TRBJ1-3,TGTGCCAGCAGTGGGAAAACAGGGCGAGGAAACACCATATATTTT,CASSGKTGRGNTIYF
TRBV5-1,16,-,-,TRBJ1-4,TGCGCCAGCAGCTTGGCCTTAACCAGATTTAATGAAAAACTGTTTTTT,CASSLALTRFNEKLFF
TRBV6-5,14,-,-,TRBJ1-3,TGTGCCAGCAGAAGACGGGGGACGGGAAACACCATATATTTT,CASRRRGTGNTIYF
TRBV6-6,13,-,-,TRBJ1-2,TGTGCCAGCAGTTACTCGACTGATTATGGCTACACCTTC,CASSYSTDYGYTF
TRBV7-9,13,-,few,TRBJ2-7,TGTGCCAGCAGCAGAGGGGACGGCTACGAGCAGTACTTC,CASSRGDGYEQYF
TRBV2,16,TRBD1,-,TRBJ1-2,TGTGCCAGCAGTGGGGGGACCAGGGGGCGCCACTATGGCTACACCTTC,CASSGGTRGRHYGYTF
TRBV28,10,-,-,TRBJ2-3,TGTGCCAGCGGCCTAGATACGCAGTATTTT,CASGLDTQYF
TRBV7-9,15,TRBD2,-,TRBJ2-1,TGTGCCAGCAGTTCACTACTAGCGGGTTACAATGAGCAGTTCTTC,CASSSLLAGYNEQFF